The clone carrying this T cell receptor (beta chain) appeared many times. The sample originates from a study of neurological immune-mediated disorders. TCRdb re-derived calls from the 5' RACE reads in MiXCR, one entry per CDR3 protein. Of around 70,000 distinct CDR3 sequences in the sample, roughly 5% were seen once. Germline V gives CDR1 LGHDT, CDR2 YNNKEL (reference sequence). CDR3 length equals 14 residues. Trimming removed 1 base at V and 5 bases at J, with 10 bases between. This chain uses TRBV3-1 with TRBJ2-3, with D perhaps being TRBD1 or TRBD2 (5 bases each). This sequence was found in a man aged 18 to 30 with multiple sclerosis. The sample comprised PBMCs. The CDR3 DNA sequence: TGTGCCAGCAGCCAAGGGGGACGGTTAGATACGCAGTATTTT. Translated: CASSQGGRLDTQYF.